This is a list of T cell receptor beta chains from one sample in a study of graft-versus-host responses after intestinal transplantation. Their antigen targets remain unknown. Here immunoSEQ multiplex PCR was the method, and the copy in TCRdb shows in-frame clones only, minus some. Among around 88,000 clones listed, around 83% were seen once. Source: unstimulated CD8+ T cells sorted from spleen or lymph node cells, taken before intestinal transplant. The source of these receptors is a human donor who received an intestinal transplant. Both conserved end residues are part of each CDR3. A row's size may be missing; if present it is once, few, many or a size class.

J,V,size,length,CDR3
TRBJ1-4,TRBV2,few,15,CASSDPQGAGEKLFF
TRBJ2-2,TRBV4-2,-,13,CASSLGRTGELFF
TRBJ2-7,TRBV2,few,15,CASSDRDRYDYEQYF
TRBJ1-1,TRBV5-6,-,15,CASSFPDRMNTEAFF
TRBJ2-5,TRBV5-4,-,15,CASSWTMGVRETQYF
TRBJ1-5,TRBV2,-,17,CASSELARDRENQPQHF
TRBJ2-2,TRBV4-1,once,12,CASSLVGGELFF
TRBJ1-2,TRBV4-1,-,15,CASSPPMTANYGYTF
TRBJ2-7,TRBV11-2,-,13,CASSLAGSYEQYF
TRBJ1-1,TRBV10-3,-,14,CAISFDRDVPEAFF
TRBJ2-7,TRBV6-5,once,14,CASSYSGTGNEQYF
TRBJ2-1,TRBV7-9,-,14,CASSLGTSEHEQFF
-,TRBV27,once,15,CASSLSGTRYYEQYF
TRBJ1-2,TRBV29-1,-,13,CSATQGGDYGYTF
TRBJ2-1,TRBV2,-,16,CASSVGLAGNDNEQFF
TRBJ2-2,TRBV13,-,15,CASSLGGLKTGELFF
TRBJ2-5,TRBV2,-,16,CASSEAPVSGLETQYF
TRBJ1-2,TRBV5-6,-,12,CASSWAVDDYTF
TRBJ2-5,TRBV2,-,16,CASRHTSGGTQETQYF
TRBJ1-3,TRBV21-1,few,18,CASSKGKGTSSSGNTIYF
-,TRBV5-1,-,14,CASSLAFRGDEQYF
TRBJ2-7,TRBV7-2,-,12,CASSLDTYEQYF
TRBJ2-5,TRBV9,few,14,CASSVGGAEETQYF
TRBJ2-7,TRBV10-2,few,15,CASSESRQGVREQYF